This TCR beta chain was recovered during a study of shared clonotypes between healthy human individuals (dated by TCRdb to about 2020). The study in broad terms: Three men and a couple of women, aged 18 to 49 years, made up the cohort. The study deeply sequenced blood TCR repertoires of 5 or 6 healthy adults to estimate repertoire size and the extent of clonotype sharing between individuals. To increase sequencing depth and limit assay-specific biases, different laboratories used diverse techniques to prepare libraries and sequence TCR repertoires. Each donor's leukapheresis produced roughly between roughly 0.85 and 9 billion PBMCs. For each donor, three plates each were used for CD4 naive and CD4 memory, two plates were used for CD8 naive, and one plate was used for CD8 memory. What the research found in general, with its limitations: Because the study included a small number of donors, the genetic and exposure-history diversity represented was limited. Clonotypes shared by all four sorted-subset donors showed higher generation probabilities than non-shared clonotypes. Sampling was restricted to blood, and TCR repertoires in tissues likely differ from the TCR repertoires found in blood. Estimated clonotype richness was generally larger for naive than for memory subsets. Pairwise subsampling indicated that sequencing depth was expected to affect the degree of clonotype sharing among donors. Even with the large sequencing depth, rarefaction of the sorted-subset datasets indicated that sequencing was incomplete. About 5% of naive CD4, 3% to 4% of naive CD8, approximately 2% of memory CD4, and over 0.35% of memory CD8 clonotypes were shared across several donors.

This clone was seen only once. The antigen this receptor binds is unknown. No much larger clone exists at a distance of one base, and base qualities are not known. Other nucleotide sequences from this sample produce the same CDR3. Using the deep immunoSEQ assay, TCR CDR3 regions were amplified from genomic DNA by multiplex PCR. For each cell subset, the extracted genomic DNA was distributed evenly across all wells of several immunoSEQ 96-well plates, and each plate served as one replicate. For sorted subsets, each replicate PCR was loaded with about 200 ng genomic DNA, equivalent to approximately 33,000 T cell genomes. The purified libraries were quantified using a Qubit 3.0 fluorometer, sized with a Bioanalyzer 2100, and then quantified again using the KAPA Library Quantification kit. Every immunoSEQ 96-well plate was sequenced on a separate single-read 150-cycle Illumina NextSeq 550 flow cell. Per the source publication's procedure: Because the immunoSEQ output held only junctional sequences and lacked quality scores, the filtering could not match the filtering applied to full-length reads. To assign V/J genes and CDR3, sequences were annotated against IMGT germline references using PyIR, a Python wrapper for IgBLAST v1.9. Reads were removed for weak V/J assignments (E-value above 1e-6), missing CDR3, stop codons, out-of-frame junctions, or ambiguous translated residues. V3J clonotypes were defined by identical inferred V gene, J gene, and CDR3 amino acid sequence. The percentage overlap between two repertoires was calculated by dividing the number of shared unique clonotypes by the size of the smaller repertoire. Richness of each repertoire was evaluated using RTK rarefaction, the Chao1 estimator, and Recon v2.1 estimates of unobserved clonotypes. OLGA was used to compute generation probabilities for all TCRbeta clonotypes that the gDNA method yielded from a few donors. Imported from immuneACCESS, the table was reduced by TCRdb to in-frame sequences with V and J called. These copies leave out some clones; in studies compared against another copy, an unresolved V gene accounts for under half, and the cause of the remainder is not known. V, J and clone size are taken as reported in that table, and D and trimming were inferred from the DNA itself. In all, the sample holds 2 million to 2.5 million clones, and around 92% of those were seen once. The ten largest account for 0.3% to 0.45% of the sample.

Donors were healthy HIV-negative adults with no recently reported acute infections or vaccinations. Every donor was a Caucasian adult living in Nashville, Tennessee, USA. Magnetic negative selection was used to enrich CD4+ T cells, after which naive cells were positively selected on CD45RA and the negative fraction became the memory subset. Blood was collected by leukapheresis, and PBMCs were isolated by Ficoll-Histopaque density gradient centrifugation and then cryopreserved in liquid nitrogen vapor phase. Analytical flow cytometry was used to check the purity and quantity of every magnetically sorted T cell population. Genomic DNA was isolated from each sorted fraction and quantified by UV absorbance on a Nanodrop 2000c. From its cysteine to its phenylalanine, the CDR3 spans 15 amino acids. Only the CDR3 DNA stays, 45 bases, in frame from base 1. The germline V gene provides CDR1 SGHRS and CDR2 YFSETQ. V is reduced by 2 bases and J by 0 bases, leaving a spacing of 8 bases between them.

The source material was naive CD4+ T cells from PBMCs. The sample's cell subset or site label is to be understood as: CD45RA+ positively selected. The receptor was isolated from a man aged 18-30 years in good health. Some clones in this sample may be carry-over from other donors' samples. The chain uses TRBV5-1 and TRBJ2-2, and the D gene may be TRBD2, 5 bases matching. The DNA is as follows: TGCGCCAGCAGCTTTGGACTGACGAACACCGGGGAGCTGTTTTTT. It is translated as CASSFGLTNTGELFF.